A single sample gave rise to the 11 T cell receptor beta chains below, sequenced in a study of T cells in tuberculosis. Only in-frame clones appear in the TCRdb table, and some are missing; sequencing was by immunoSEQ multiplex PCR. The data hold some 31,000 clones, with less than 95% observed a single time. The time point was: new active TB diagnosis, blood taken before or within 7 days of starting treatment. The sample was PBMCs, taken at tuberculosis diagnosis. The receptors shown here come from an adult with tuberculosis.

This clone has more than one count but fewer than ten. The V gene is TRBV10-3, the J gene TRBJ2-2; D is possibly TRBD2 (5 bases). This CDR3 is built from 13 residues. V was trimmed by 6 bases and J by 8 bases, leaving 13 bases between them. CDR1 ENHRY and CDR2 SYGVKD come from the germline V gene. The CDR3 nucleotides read TGTGCCATCAGCCCGACCGAGGGAGGGGAGCTGTTTTTT. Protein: CAISPTEGGELFF.

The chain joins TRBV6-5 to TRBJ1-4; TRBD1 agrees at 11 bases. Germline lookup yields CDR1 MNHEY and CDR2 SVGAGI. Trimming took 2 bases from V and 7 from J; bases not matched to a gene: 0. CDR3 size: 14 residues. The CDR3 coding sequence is TGTGCCAGCAGTTACGGGACAGGGGGTGAAAAACTGTTTTTT. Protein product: CASSYGTGGEKLFF.

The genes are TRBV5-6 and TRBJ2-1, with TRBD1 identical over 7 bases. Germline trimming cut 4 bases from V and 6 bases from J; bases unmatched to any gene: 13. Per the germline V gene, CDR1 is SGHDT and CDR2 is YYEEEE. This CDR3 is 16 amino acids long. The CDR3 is CASSIPTGAGRNEQFF. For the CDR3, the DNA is TGTGCCAGCAGCATACCAACAGGGGCAGGGCGCAATGAGCAGTTCTTC.

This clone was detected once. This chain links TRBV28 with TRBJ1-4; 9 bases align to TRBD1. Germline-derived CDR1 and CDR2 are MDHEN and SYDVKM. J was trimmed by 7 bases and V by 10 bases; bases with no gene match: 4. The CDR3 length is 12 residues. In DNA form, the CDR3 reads TGTGCCACACGGACAGGGGTTGAAAAACTGTTTTTT. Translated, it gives CATRTGVEKLFF.

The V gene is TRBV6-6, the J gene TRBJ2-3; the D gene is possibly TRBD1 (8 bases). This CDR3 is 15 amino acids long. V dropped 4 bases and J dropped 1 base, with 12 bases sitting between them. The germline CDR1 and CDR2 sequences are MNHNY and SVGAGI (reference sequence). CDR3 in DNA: TGTGCCAGCAGTTTTACAGGGGGGGGCACAGATACGCAGTATTTT. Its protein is CASSFTGGGTDTQYF.

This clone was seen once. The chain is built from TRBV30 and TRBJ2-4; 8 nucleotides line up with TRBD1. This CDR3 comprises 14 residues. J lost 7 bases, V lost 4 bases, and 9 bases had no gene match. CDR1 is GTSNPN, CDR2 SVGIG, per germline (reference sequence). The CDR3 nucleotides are TGTGCCTGGAAAGATACAGGGGGTCGGAACATTCAGTACTTC. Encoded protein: CAWKDTGGRNIQYF. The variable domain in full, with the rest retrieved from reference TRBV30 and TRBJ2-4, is SQTIHQWPATLVQPVGSPLSLECTVEGTSNPNLYWYRQAAGRGLQLLFYSVGIGQISSEVPQNLSASRPQDRQFILSSKKLLLSDSGFYLCAWKDTGGRNIQYFGAGTRLSVL.

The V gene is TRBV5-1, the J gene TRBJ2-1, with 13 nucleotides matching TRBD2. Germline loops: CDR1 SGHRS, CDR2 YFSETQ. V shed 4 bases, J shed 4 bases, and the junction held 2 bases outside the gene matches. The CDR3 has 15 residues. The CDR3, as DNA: TGCGCCAGCAGCAGGGGACTAGCGGGGTACAATGAGCAGTTCTTC. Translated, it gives CASSRGLAGYNEQFF.

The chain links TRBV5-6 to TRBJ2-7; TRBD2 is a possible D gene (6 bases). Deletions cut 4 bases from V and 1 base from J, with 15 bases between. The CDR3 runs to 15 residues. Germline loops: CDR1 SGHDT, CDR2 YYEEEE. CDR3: CASSLSGVPSYEQYF. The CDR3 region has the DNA TGTGCCAGCAGCCTGTCGGGGGTACCGTCCTACGAGCAGTACTTC.

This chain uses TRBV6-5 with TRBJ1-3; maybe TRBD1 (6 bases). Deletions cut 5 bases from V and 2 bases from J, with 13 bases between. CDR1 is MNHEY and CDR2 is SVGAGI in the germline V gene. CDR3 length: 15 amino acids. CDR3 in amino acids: CASSPDRSTGNTIYF. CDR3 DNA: TGTGCCAGCAGTCCCGACAGGTCCACTGGAAACACCATATATTTT.

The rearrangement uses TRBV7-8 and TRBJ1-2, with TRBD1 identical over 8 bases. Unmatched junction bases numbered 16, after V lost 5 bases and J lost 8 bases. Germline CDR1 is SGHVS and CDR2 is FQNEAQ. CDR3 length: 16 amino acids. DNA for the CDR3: TGTGCCAGCAGCCCCAAAGGGTCGGCAGGGGGCATGGGCTACACCTTC. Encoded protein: CASSPKGSAGGMGYTF.

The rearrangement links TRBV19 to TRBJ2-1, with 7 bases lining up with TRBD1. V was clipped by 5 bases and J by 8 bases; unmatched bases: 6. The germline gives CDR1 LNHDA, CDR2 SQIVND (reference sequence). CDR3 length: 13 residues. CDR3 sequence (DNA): TGTGCCAGTAGTGCCGCAGGGGGAGATGAGCAGTTCTTC. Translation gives CASSAAGGDEQFF. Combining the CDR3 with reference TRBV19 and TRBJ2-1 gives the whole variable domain DGGITQSPKYLFRKEGQNVTLSCEQNLNHDAMYWYRQDPGQGLRLIYYSQIVNDFQKGDIAEGYSVSREKKESFPLTVTSAQKNPTAFYLCASSAAGGDEQFFGPGTRLTVL.